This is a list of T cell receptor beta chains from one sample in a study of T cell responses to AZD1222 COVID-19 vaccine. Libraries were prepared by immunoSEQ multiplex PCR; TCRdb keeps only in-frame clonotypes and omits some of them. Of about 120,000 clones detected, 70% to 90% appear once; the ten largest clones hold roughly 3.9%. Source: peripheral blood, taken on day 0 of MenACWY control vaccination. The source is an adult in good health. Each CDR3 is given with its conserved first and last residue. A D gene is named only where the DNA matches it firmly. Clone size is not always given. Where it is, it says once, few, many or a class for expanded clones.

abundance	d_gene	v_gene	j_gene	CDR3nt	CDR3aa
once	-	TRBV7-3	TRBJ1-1	TGTGCCAGCAGCTTAATCACAGGGATGAACACTGAAGCTTTCTTT	CASSLITGMNTEAFF
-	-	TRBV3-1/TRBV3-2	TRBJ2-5	TGTGCCAGCAGCCAAGATCCCCCTGGCCGGGAGACCCAGTACTTC	CASSQDPPGRETQYF
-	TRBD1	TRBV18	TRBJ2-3	TGTGCCAGCTCACCAATGACAGGGAAAGATACGCAGTATTTT	CASSPMTGKDTQYF
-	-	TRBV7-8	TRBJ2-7	TGTGCCAGCAGCCCCCGGTCTCAGGGATACGGGCCCAGCTCCTACGAGCAGTACTTC	CASSPRSQGYGPSSYEQYF
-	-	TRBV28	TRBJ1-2	TGTGCCAGCACTCCCTCCGAAGGGAGACGTGGCTACACCTTC	CASTPSEGRRGYTF
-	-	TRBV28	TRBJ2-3	TGTGCCAGCAGTTTACCCCCCCGGGATACGCAGTATTTT	CASSLPPRDTQYF
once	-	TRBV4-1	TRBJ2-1	TGCGCCAGCAGCCAAGATCTCACCGGGGCCTCCTACAATGAGCAGTTCTTC	CASSQDLTGASYNEQFF
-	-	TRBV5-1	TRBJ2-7	TGCGCCAGCAGCAGTGAGGGGAACAACGAGCAGTACTTC	CASSSEGNNEQYF
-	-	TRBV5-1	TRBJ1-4	TGCGCCAGCAGCTTAAAACAGGGCAGTGAAAAACTGTTTTTT	CASSLKQGSEKLFF
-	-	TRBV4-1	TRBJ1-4	TGCGCCAGCAGCCAACGGATGCGGCAGAGTAATGAAAAACTGTTTTTT	CASSQRMRQSNEKLFF
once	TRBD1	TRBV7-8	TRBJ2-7	TGTGCCAGCAGCTGGGGACAGGGAGGCGACGAGCAGTACTTC	CASSWGQGGDEQYF
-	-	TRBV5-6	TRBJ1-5	TGTGCCAGCAGCTTGAGGTCGGGGACCCATCAGCCCCAGCATTTT	CASSLRSGTHQPQHF
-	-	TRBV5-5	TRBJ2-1	TGTGCCAGCAGCCTAGGGGGGCTTGATGAGCAGTTCTTC	CASSLGGLDEQFF
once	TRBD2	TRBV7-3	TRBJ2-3	TGTGCCAGCAGCTCTAGCGGGGGGGAAACAGATACGCAGTATTTT	CASSSSGGETDTQYF
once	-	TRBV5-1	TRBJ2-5	TGCGCCAGCAGCAGGCACGGGGGAGCGGGAGAGACCCAGTACTTC	CASSRHGGAGETQYF
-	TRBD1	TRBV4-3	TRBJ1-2	TGCGCCAGCAGCCCCTACCTTGGGACAGAGTATGGCTACACCTTC	CASSPYLGTEYGYTF
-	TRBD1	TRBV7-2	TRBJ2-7	TGTGCCAGCAGCTACAGGGGGCGACAGTCCTACGAGCAGTACTTC	CASSYRGRQSYEQYF
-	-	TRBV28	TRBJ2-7	TGTGCCAGCAGTTCCCTATTGGTCTCCTACGAGCAGTACTTC	CASSSLLVSYEQYF
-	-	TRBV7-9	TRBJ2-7	TGTGCCAGCAGCTTTTCGGGGTATAGTAACTCCTACGAGCAGTACTTC	CASSFSGYSNSYEQYF
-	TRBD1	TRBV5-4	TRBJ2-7	TGTGCCAGCAGCCGAGAACCAGGGACAGGGACTGAACAGTACTTC	CASSREPGTGTEQYF
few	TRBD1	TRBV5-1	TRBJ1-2	TGCGCCAGCAGCCAATTGGTGGACAGGGATGGCTACACCTTC	CASSQLVDRDGYTF
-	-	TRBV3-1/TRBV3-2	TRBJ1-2	TGTGCCAGCAGCCAAGATAGTGAACAGGACTTCTATGGCTACACCTTC	CASSQDSEQDFYGYTF
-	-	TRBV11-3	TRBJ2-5	TGTGCCAGCAGCCCACCGGGGGAAGAGACCCAGTACTTC	CASSPPGEETQYF
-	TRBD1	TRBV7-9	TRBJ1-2	TGTGCCAGCAGCTTATCGGCCTGGGACAGCTATGGCTACACCTTC	CASSLSAWDSYGYTF
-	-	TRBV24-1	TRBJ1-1	TGTGCCACCAGCTCAGGACAGTCGAACACTGAAGCTTTCTTT	CATSSGQSNTEAFF
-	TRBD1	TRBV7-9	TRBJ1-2	TGTGCCAGCAGCCTAAGACCGGGACAGGGTTCTGGCTACACCTTC	CASSLRPGQGSGYTF
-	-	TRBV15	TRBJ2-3	TGTGCCACCAGCAGATGGGGCGTGGGTTTTGTGACGCAGTATTTT	CATSRWGVGFVTQYF
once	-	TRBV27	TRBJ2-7	TGTGCCAGCAGTTTAACAGCTACAACCTACGAGCAGTACTTC	CASSLTATTYEQYF
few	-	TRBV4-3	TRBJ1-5	TGCGCCAGCAGCCCCAACGCGGGACAGCCCCAGCATTTT	CASSPNAGQPQHF
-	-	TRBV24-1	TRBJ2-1	TGTGCCACCAGTGATTTGGTGGGGGGTAACAATGAGCAGTTCTTC	CATSDLVGGNNEQFF
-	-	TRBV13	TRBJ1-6	TGTGCCAGCAGCTTAGGGGGTAGCTCCTATAATTCACCCCTCCACTTT	CASSLGGSSYNSPLHF
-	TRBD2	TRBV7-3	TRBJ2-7	TGTGCCAGCAGAAACCGGGAGGACGGGATCTACGAGCAGTACTTC	CASRNREDGIYEQYF
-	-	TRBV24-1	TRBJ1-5	TGTGCCACCAGTGATACAAACACAGGCAATCAGCCCCAGCATTTT	CATSDTNTGNQPQHF
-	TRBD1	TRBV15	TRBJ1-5	TGTGCCACCCGGACAGGGTACTCGCCCCAGCATTTT	CATRTGYSPQHF
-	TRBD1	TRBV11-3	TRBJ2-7	TGTGCCAGCAGCCTACGGACAGGGAATTACGAGCAGTACTTC	CASSLRTGNYEQYF
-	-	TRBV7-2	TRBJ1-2	TGTGCCAGCAGCTCACATCAGGGGCCCTATGGCTACACCTTC	CASSSHQGPYGYTF
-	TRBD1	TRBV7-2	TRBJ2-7	TGTGCCAGCAGCTCGCCGGGACAGGGTAGTGGGGGAGTCTACGAGCAGTACTTC	CASSSPGQGSGGVYEQYF
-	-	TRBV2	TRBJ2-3	TGTGCCAGCAGTGAAGTGATACTAGTCAGCGATACGCAGTATTTT	CASSEVILVSDTQYF
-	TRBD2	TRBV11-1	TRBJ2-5	TGTGCCAGCAGCAAAAGGACTAGCGGGGTTTCGGGGACCCAGTACTTC	CASSKRTSGVSGTQYF
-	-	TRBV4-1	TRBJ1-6	TGCGCCAGCAGCCCGATGGAGGGGTTTTCCTATAATTCACCCCTCCACTTT	CASSPMEGFSYNSPLHF
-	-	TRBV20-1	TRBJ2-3	TGCAGTGCTAGTGGACAGCTCAAGGCCACAGATACGCAGTATTTT	CSASGQLKATDTQYF
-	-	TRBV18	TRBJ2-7	TGTGCCAGCTCACCAGGGGGGCCCCCCTACGAGCAGTACTTC	CASSPGGPPYEQYF
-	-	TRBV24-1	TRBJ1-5	TGTGCCACCAGGGCCTCCGACTATCAGCCCCAGCATTTT	CATRASDYQPQHF
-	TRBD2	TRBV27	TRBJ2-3	TGTGCCAGCAGTTTAGGGCTAGCGGGGGCCAATCCTAGCACAGATACGCAGTATTTT	CASSLGLAGANPSTDTQYF
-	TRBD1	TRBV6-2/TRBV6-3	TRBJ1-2	TGTGCCAGCAGTTACATGGGACAGAACTATGGCTACACCTTC	CASSYMGQNYGYTF
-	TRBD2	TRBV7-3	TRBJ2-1	TGTGCCAGCAGCCCCAGACTAGCGGGGGGAAACAATACCTACAATGAGCAGTTCTTC	CASSPRLAGGNNTYNEQFF
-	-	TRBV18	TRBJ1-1	TGTGCCAGCTCGGGACAAAGGGCTGAAGCTTTCTTT	CASSGQRAEAFF
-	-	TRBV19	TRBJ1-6	TGTGCCAGTAGAGACGGAGCGATGCATTCACCCCTCCACTTT	CASRDGAMHSPLHF
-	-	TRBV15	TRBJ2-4	TGTGCCACCAGCAGAGATCCCCGGCAGAAAAACATTCAGTACTTC	CATSRDPRQKNIQYF
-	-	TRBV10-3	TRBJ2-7	TGTGCCATCAGTGAGGGCTTAGAGTTTGGGGGCGAGCAGTACTTC	CAISEGLEFGGEQYF
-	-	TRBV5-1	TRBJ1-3	TGCGCCAGCAGCTTGGTCTGGGGGCTCTCTGGAAACACCATATATTTT	CASSLVWGLSGNTIYF
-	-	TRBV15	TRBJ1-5	TGTGCCACCAGCAGGGAGAACCAGCCCCAGCATTTT	CATSRENQPQHF
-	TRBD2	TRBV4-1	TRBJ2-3	TGCGCCAGCAGCCAAGCCCTTCCGGGACTAGCGGGGGCCACAGATACGCAGTATTTT	CASSQALPGLAGATDTQYF
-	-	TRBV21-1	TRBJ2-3	TGTGCCAGCAGCAAGAGAGACAGGGGATATGAAGATACGCAGTATTTT	CASSKRDRGYEDTQYF
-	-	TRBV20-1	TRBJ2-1	TGCAGTGCTAGTTGGGGGGCCAGCAGACCTGAGCAGTTCTTC	CSASWGASRPEQFF
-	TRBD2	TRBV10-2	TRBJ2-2	TGCGCCAGCAATCCCAGCGGGGGGGCTGGCGGGGAGCTGTTTTTT	CASNPSGGAGGELFF
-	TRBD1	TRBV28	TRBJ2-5	TGTGCCAGCAGTTTATTGGGCCAGGGGGAAGATCAAGAGACCCAGTACTTC	CASSLLGQGEDQETQYF
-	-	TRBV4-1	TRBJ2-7	TGCGCCAGCAGCCAGGAGGGGTACCTCGAGCAGTACTTC	CASSQEGYLEQYF
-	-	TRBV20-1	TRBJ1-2	TGCAGTGCTAGTGTGGGTTCGTGGTTGGGGGGCTACACCTTC	CSASVGSWLGGYTF